The table lists the clone carrying this T cell receptor (beta chain) with a few counts. What it binds is unknown. The entry originates in a study of blood T cells in healthy people across ages. Sample-barcoded 5' priming and a J-beta primer mix drove a second PCR of about 6 to 11 cycles. One entry per CDR3 protein, called by TCRdb with MiXCR from the 5' RACE reads. The sample has roughly 1.7 million distinct CDR3 sequences; 34% are singletons. The V and J ends lost 3 bases and 0 bases, in that order; junction bases with no gene match: 0. CDR3 length: 15 amino acids. From germline, CDR1 is MGHRA and CDR2 YSYEKL. Study-level findings and limits: Significant beta diversity loss was already apparent by age around 36, declining roughly linearly. Because donor CMV status was unknown, expanded clonotype changes were possibly confounded.

The chain is built from TRBV4-1 and TRBJ2-4, with 9 bases matching TRBD2. The clonotype originates from a woman under 40 in good health. Sequenced sample: blood. Written as DNA, the CDR3 is TGCGCCAGCAGCCAGACTAGCGGAGCCAAAAACATTCAGTACTTC. Translation gives CASSQTSGAKNIQYF.